One sample yielded the 9 T cell receptor beta chains listed below, sequenced in a study of blood T cell repertoires in COVID-19. Libraries were prepared by immunoSEQ multiplex PCR; TCRdb keeps only in-frame clonotypes and omits some of them. The sample has some 120,000 clones; just under 80% are singletons. Material: peripheral blood. The receptors derive from a human donor in a cohort sampled during active COVID-19.

The rearrangement uses TRBV7-9 and TRBJ2-3; no firm D call. CDR1 is SEHNR, CDR2 FQNEAQ, per germline (reference sequence). The CDR3 has 14 amino acids. V gave up 6 bases and J gave up 4 bases, with 14 bases separating them. The CDR3 DNA reads as TGTGCCAGCAGTCTAACTTCTGCCCCAGATACGCAGTATTTT. Translation: CASSLTSAPDTQYF.

The V call is TRBV11-3, the J call TRBJ2-2; 8 nucleotides agree with TRBD1. The CDR3 covers 16 residues. Germline V gene lookup returns CDR1 SGHNT and CDR2 YENEEA. The junction had 7 bases not matched to a gene; V was cut back by 5 bases and J by 2 bases. Here the CDR3 DNA reads TGTGCCAGCAGCCCGACAGGGGTAAAAAACACCGGGGAGCTGTTTTTT. It yields the protein CASSPTGVKNTGELFF.

The V gene is TRBV28, the J gene TRBJ2-1; 7 positions match TRBD2. This CDR3 region has 13 residues. Germline CDR1 is MDHEN and CDR2 is SYDVKM. After removal of 7 bases from V and 10 bases from J, the junction contained 10 bases not matched to a gene. The CDR3 DNA reads as TGTGCCAGCACCCGAGCGGGACGGCGCGAGCAGTTCTTC. It translates to CASTRAGRREQFF. Variable domain in full (rest from reference TRBV28 and TRBJ2-1): DVKVTQSSRYLVKRTGEKVFLECVQDMDHENMFWYRQDPGLGLRLIYFSYDVKMKEKGDIPEGYSVSREKKERFSLILESASTNQTSMYLCASTRAGRREQFFGPGTRLTVL.

In the case of this clone: This sample also contains other DNA sequences that code for the same CDR3. The chain joins TRBV28 to TRBJ1-2; no reliable D call. Per germline, CDR1 MDHEN and CDR2 SYDVKM. CDR3 size: 12 residues. The V end lost 3 bases, the J end lost 4 bases, and 6 bases lay between the germline ends. CDR3 sequence (DNA): TGTGCCAGCAGTTTGGAGGGCTATGGCTACACCTTC. This translates into CASSLEGYGYTF.

Written as DNA, the CDR3 is TGTGCCAGCACCAGAGTCGAGGGCGGCACCGGGGAGCTGTTTTTT. Its protein is CASTRVEGGTGELFF. The V gene is TRBV2, the J gene TRBJ2-2, with D perhaps TRBD2 (5 bases). From germline, CDR1 is SNHLY and CDR2 FYNNEI. This CDR3 is built from 15 residues. V lost 7 bases and J lost 4, with 16 bases in between.

The CDR3 is CASSLDRRGETQYF. Written as DNA, the CDR3 is TGTGCCAGCAGCTTGGACAGGAGGGGAGAGACCCAGTACTTC. The J gene is TRBJ2-5, the V gene TRBV25-1; a weak D match, TRBD1 (7 bases). The CDR3 is 14 amino acids. Trimming pared 6 bases from V and 4 bases from J, leaving 15 bases between. CDR1 and CDR2 (germline): MGHDK, SYGVNS.

The gene calls are TRBV12-3 or TRBV12-4 and TRBJ1-2, with TRBD1 matching over 9 bases. This CDR3 contains 13 residues. The V and J ends lost 3 bases and 8 bases, in that order; junction bases with no gene match: 4. The CDR3 DNA is TGTGCCAGCAGTTTGGGACAGGGAGAGGGCTACACCTTC. This translates into CASSLGQGEGYTF.

Many counts were recorded for this clone. The rearrangement joins TRBV6-5 to TRBJ1-1, with a weak D call TRBD1 (5 bases). Per germline, CDR1 MNHEY and CDR2 SVGAGI. The V and J ends lost 2 bases and 2 bases respectively, with 12 bases between them. CDR3 length: 15 residues. The CDR3 spells CASSYRQTANTEAFF. The CDR3 DNA follows: TGTGCCAGCAGTTACAGACAGACTGCCAACACTGAAGCTTTCTTT.

CDR3 coding DNA: TGTGCCAGCAGCACCCGGGAGGCCGCGTTGGATACGCAGTATTTT. It codes for CASSTREAALDTQYF. The genes are TRBV5-8 and TRBJ2-3; 7 nucleotides agree with TRBD2. With 4 bases clipped from V and 6 bases from J, the junction kept 11 bases outside the gene matches. The CDR3 has 15 amino acids. Germline V lookup: CDR1 SGHTS, CDR2 YDEGEE.